This T cell receptor beta chain was captured in a study of shared clonotypes between healthy human individuals. Several immunoSEQ plates received, in even portions, the genomic DNA of each subset. The protocol was immunoSEQ multiplex PCR, while the TCRdb copy is restricted to in-frame clones and leaves out a portion. The table shows 1 million to 1.2 million clones, with about 80% occurring only once. V lost 2 bases to trimming and J lost 3 bases, with 11 bases between them. This CDR3 contains 15 residues. Germline V CDR1 and CDR2: SGHTA, FQGTGA. The chain combines TRBV7-3 with TRBJ2-1; perhaps TRBD1 as D (5 bases). The sequence derives from a man younger than 35 in good health. Some clones in this sample may be carry-over from other donors' samples. Specimen: memory CD4+ T cells from PBMCs. As for subset: CD45RA-negative fraction. The CDR3 DNA is TGTGCCAGCAGCTTAGGGGCGTCCAGCTACAATGAGCAGTTCTTC. It specifies CASSLGASSYNEQFF.